This entry describes one TCR beta chain. As yet, its antigen is unknown. TCRdb's copy holds only in-frame clones and misses some; the assay was immunoSEQ multiplex PCR. The repertoire includes around 180,000 clones, approximately 92% of them detected once, and around 0.067% sits in the top ten. The CDR3 sequence is 12 residues long. This entry comes from a study of shared clonotypes between healthy human individuals. Study summary: Plates per donor: three CD4 naive, three CD4 memory, two CD8 naive, one CD8 memory. Study-wide results and caveats: Blood was the sole source, and tissue repertoires probably differ. Clonotype sharing across a few donors was observed for around 4.8% of naive CD4 clonotypes.

The source is a woman aged 25 to 39 in good health. Sequencing was carried out using naive CD4+ T cells sorted from blood. Stated subset: CD45RA+ positively selected. This chain joins TRBV21-1 and TRBJ2-5. The better agreement between TRBJ2-7 and the DNA end casts doubt on the J call. TRBV21-1 is a pseudogene locus. CDR3 in amino acids: CASRRVNYEQYF. In DNA form, the CDR3 reads TGTGCCAGCAGAAGGGTCAACTACGAGCAGTACTTC.